The source of this TCR beta chain is a study of esophageal squamous cell carcinoma under preoperative chemotherapy. The CDR3 runs 15 residues. Germline V gives CDR1 SGHTA, CDR2 FQGNSA. Sample time point: before preoperative PTX-NDP chemotherapy. Worth noting for this clonotype: At one end the junction does not follow the germline gene, possibly because of a read error.

Each CDR3 protein is one row after TCRdb ran MiXCR on the PCR reads. The sample records around 29,000 distinct CDR3 sequences, under 60% being singletons. Sampling was carried out from a patient given preoperative chemotherapy. The V and J genes are TRBV7-2 and TRBJ2-1, with TRBD1 as a possible D gene (5 bases). This TCR was recovered from a human donor with esophageal squamous cell carcinoma. The donor label of this sample is uncertain. The CDR3 nucleotides read TGTGCCAGCAGCGTTGCGACAGTGGGCAACAATGAGCAGTTCTTT. Amino acids: CASSVATVGNNEQFF.